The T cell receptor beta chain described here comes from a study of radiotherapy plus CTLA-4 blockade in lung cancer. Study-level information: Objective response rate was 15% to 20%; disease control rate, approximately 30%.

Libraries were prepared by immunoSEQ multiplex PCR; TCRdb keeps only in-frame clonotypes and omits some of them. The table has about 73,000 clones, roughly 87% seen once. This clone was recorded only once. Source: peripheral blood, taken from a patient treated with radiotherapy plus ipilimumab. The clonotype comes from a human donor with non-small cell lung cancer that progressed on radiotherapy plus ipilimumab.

The CDR3 spells CASSSQGFEQFF. Here the CDR3 DNA reads TGTGCCAGCAGCTCCCAGGGATTTGAGCAGTTCTTC. This rearrangement joins TRBV6-5 to TRBJ2-1, with D possibly TRBD1 on 5 matching bases. V was trimmed by 6 bases and J by 9 bases, leaving 12 bases between them. CDR1 MNHEY and CDR2 SVGAGI come from the germline V gene. The CDR3 runs to 12 residues.